The rows below give T cell receptor beta chains drawn from one sample of a study of T cell repertoires in cytomegalovirus infection. TCRdb reanalysed the reads using MiXCR and keeps one entry per CDR3 protein. The data hold some 170,000 distinct CDR3 sequences, with about a sixth observed a single time. The sample taken for sequencing was CD8+ T cells from PBMCs. The receptors originated from a human donor in good health (CMV status not recorded). Some clones in this sample may be carry-over from other donors' samples. CDR3s include the opening cysteine and the closing phenylalanine or tryptophan. D genes are given only for firm matches. For some rows the clone size is stated as once, few or many, or as a class when expanded; others skip it.

d_gene | j_gene | v_gene | abundance | CDR3aa | CDR3nt
TRBD2 | TRBJ2-3 | TRBV27 | - | CASSLSQAGNTDTQYF | TGTGCCAGCAGTCTTTCCCAAGCGGGGAACACAGATACGCAGTATTTT
TRBD2 | TRBJ2-3 | TRBV11-3 | - | CASSPWRAAGGNGTDTQYF | TGTGCCAGCAGCCCCTGGCGGGCTGCGGGGGGGAACGGCACAGATACGCAGTATTTT
- | TRBJ2-1 | TRBV12-3/TRBV12-4 | few | CASSLDQGTSYNEQFF | TGTGCCAGCAGTTTAGACCAGGGGACCTCCTACAATGAGCAGTTCTTC
- | TRBJ2-7 | TRBV4-2 | - | CASSQASGYEQYF | TGTGCCAGCAGCCAAGCCTCAGGGTACGAGCAGTACTTC
- | TRBJ2-7 | TRBV7-2 | few | CASSSHRTQPTSYEQYF | TGTGCCAGCAGCTCACATCGGACACAACCTACATCCTACGAGCAGTACTTC
TRBD2 | TRBJ2-7 | TRBV29-1 | - | CSVEDRGSSYEQYF | TGCAGCGTTGAAGATCGCGGGAGCTCCTACGAGCAGTACTTC
- | TRBJ1-5 | TRBV27 | few | CASSLEGALNQPQHF | TGTGCCAGCAGTTTGGAAGGGGCCCTTAATCAGCCCCAGCATTTT
TRBD2 | TRBJ2-7 | TRBV27 | - | CASSLGLAGGYYEQYF | TGTGCCAGCAGTTTGGGACTAGCGGGGGGCTACTACGAGCAGTACTTC
TRBD2 | TRBJ2-1 | TRBV6-5 | - | CASSYGTSGGQFF | TGTGCCAGCAGTTACGGGACTAGCGGGGGACAGTTCTTC
- | TRBJ1-1 | TRBV2 | - | CASSGYQGFTEAFF | TGTGCCAGCAGCGGATATCAGGGTTTCACTGAAGCTTTCTTT
- | TRBJ1-1 | TRBV5-1 | - | CASSTATEAFF | TGCGCCAGCAGCACGGCAACTGAAGCTTTCTTT
- | TRBJ1-3 | TRBV12-3/TRBV12-4 | few | CASTAIELNSGNTIYF | TGTGCCAGCACCGCAATAGAGTTAAACTCTGGAAACACCATATATTTT
TRBD1 | TRBJ2-7 | TRBV7-2 | many | CASSTRDRGLPYEQYF | TGTGCCAGCAGCACAAGGGACAGGGGCCTCCCCTACGAGCAGTACTTC
- | TRBJ2-3 | TRBV4-2 | few | CASSQENGRPDTQYF | TGTGCCAGCAGCCAAGAGAACGGACGGCCGGATACGCAGTATTTT
- | TRBJ1-5 | TRBV23-1 | - | CASSQSGRYQPQHF | TGCGCCAGCAGTCAATCAGGCCGGTATCAGCCCCAGCATTTT
- | TRBJ2-1 | TRBV7-6 | few | CASSLASEAYNEQFF | TGTGCTAGCAGCTTAGCTAGCGAAGCTTACAATGAGCAGTTCTTC
- | TRBJ1-1 | TRBV10-3 | - | CAISESGHGMGTEAFF | TGTGCCATCAGTGAGTCGGGACACGGGATGGGCACTGAAGCTTTCTTT
TRBD1 | TRBJ1-2 | TRBV4-3 | - | CASSPGQGQYGYTF | TGCGCCAGCAGCCCCGGACAGGGACAATATGGCTACACCTTC
TRBD1 | TRBJ2-5 | TRBV10-3 | - | CAISGDSLIQETQYF | TGTGCCATCAGTGGGGACAGCTTAATCCAAGAGACCCAGTACTTC